The clone carrying this T cell receptor beta chain was found a few times. What it binds is unknown. The germline V gene encodes CDR1 SNHLY and CDR2 FYNNEI. The V end lost 7 bases, the J end lost 4 bases, and 10 bases lay between the germline ends. The CDR3 extends over 13 amino acids. This entry belongs to a study of beta chain features in type 1 diabetes. Looking at the study overall: Age, gender and cell yields were similar between patients and healthy donors. Broader study findings: VDJ junctions from type 1 diabetes patients carried fewer insertions and larger deletions. Shorter TCRB CDR3s, moderately but significantly so, were found in Type 1 diabetes patients in all four CD4+ subsets. There was no resolution here of whether HLA type influences TCRB rearrangement.

What was sequenced were expressed TCRB transcripts, since all of the isolated RNA had been reverse transcribed. Sequencing used immunoSEQ multiplex PCR; TCRdb keeps in-frame clones, though not all of them. The sample includes some 150,000 clones, about 13% seen only once; the top ten take around 1.2%. The sequence was collected from a man between 18 and 35 years old with type 1 diabetes. The material sequenced was central memory CD4+ T cells from blood. The chain is built from TRBV2 and TRBJ2-2; D perhaps matches TRBD2 (5 bases). CDR3 DNA: TGTGCCAGCAATCCGCGGGTCACCGGGGAGCTGTTTTTT. Its translation is CASNPRVTGELFF. Variable domain in full (rest from reference TRBV2 and TRBJ2-2): EPEVTQTPSHQVTQMGQEVILRCVPISNHLYFYWYRQILGQKVEFLVSFYNNEISEKSEIFDDQFSVERPDGSNFTLKIRSTKLEDSAMYFCASNPRVTGELFFGEGSRLTVL.